The 20 T cell receptor beta chains below all came from one sample that was sequenced in a study of T-cell reconstitution after alpha-beta-depleted transplantation in children. As it was prepared, the TCRbeta library received unique molecular identifiers. TCRdb itself ran the PCR reads through MiXCR, one entry per CDR3 protein. The data show 450,000 to 550,000 distinct CDR3 sequences, roughly 11% seen once. Sequenced here: PBMCs, mostly from graft donor cells, sampled 180 days after TCRalphabeta/CD19-depleted stem cell transplant. The receptors were gathered from a female patient between 2 and 15 years old who had a stem cell transplant for aplastic anemia, so the T cells may come from the graft donor.

The J gene is TRBJ2-7, the V gene TRBV29-1, with D perhaps matching TRBD1 (5 bases). Trimming cost V 3 bases and J 3 bases, with 18 bases left between them. The CDR3 extends over 15 amino acids. Per germline, CDR1 SQVTM and CDR2 ANQGSEA. Written as DNA, the CDR3 is TGCAGCGTTGAGAAATTGCAGGGTGGTGGCTACGAGCAGTACTTC. Translation: CSVEKLQGGGYEQYF.

The rearrangement joins TRBV21-1 to TRBJ2-2; the DNA was not used to check the table's D call, TRBD1. TRBV21-1 is a listed pseudogene. The CDR3 has 17 amino acids. The CDR3 sequence is CASPVSGAVRITRELFF. CDR3 bases: TGTGCCAGCCCCGTAAGCGGGGCGGTGAGGATCACCAGGGAGCTGTTTTTT.

This clonotype came up a few times. The genes are TRBV4-2 and TRBJ2-3, with a possible D match to TRBD2 (6 bases). The CDR3 is 18 residues long. Trimming left V 0 bases short and J 3 bases short, with 19 bases between. CDR1 and CDR2 (germline): LGHNA, YNFKEQ. CDR3: CASSQEVGYGSRTDTQYF. For the CDR3, the DNA is TGTGCCAGCAGCCAAGAAGTAGGCTACGGGAGCAGGACAGATACGCAGTATTTT.

This clonotype has only a few counts. The gene calls are TRBV12-3 or TRBV12-4 and TRBJ2-7; 14 nucleotides match TRBD2. V lost 5 bases and J lost 4; bases outside the gene matches: 10. The CDR3 totals 17 residues. The CDR3 is CASSPPPGTSGRYEQYF. In DNA, the CDR3 is TGTGCCAGCAGTCCGCCCCCAGGGACTAGCGGGAGATACGAGCAGTACTTC.

The chain uses TRBV11-3 and TRBJ2-3; possible D gene TRBD1, 6 bases. V was pared by 4 bases and J by 5 bases, with 13 bases between. CDR1 and CDR2 from the germline V gene are SGHNT and YENEEA. This CDR3 is 14 amino acids long. This chain's CDR3 is CASSSGHLGDTQYF. CDR3 DNA: TGTGCCAGCAGCTCGGGACACCTAGGAGATACGCAGTATTTT.

There are a few counts of this clonotype. V gene TRBV6-2 or TRBV6-3 combines with J gene TRBJ2-7, with 9 nucleotides matching TRBD1. Germline CDR1 MNHEY, CDR2 SVGEGT. This CDR3 contains 15 residues. Trimming took 6 bases from V and 3 from J; bases not matched to a gene: 9. The CDR3 protein is CASRFAGQGFYEQYF. CDR3 nucleotides: TGTGCCAGCAGGTTTGCCGGACAGGGGTTCTACGAGCAGTACTTC.

This chain links TRBV29-1 with TRBJ2-5; 10 bases fit TRBD1. The length of the CDR3 is 13 residues. Trimming cost V 7 bases and J 5 bases; bases outside gene matches: 7. Per the germline V gene, CDR1 is SQVTM and CDR2 is ANQGSEA. CDR3 protein: CSAAPGQGETQYF. In nucleotides, the CDR3 is TGCAGCGCTGCTCCGGGACAGGGGGAGACCCAGTACTTC.

This chain links TRBV2 with TRBJ2-7; D remains ambiguous. Germline CDR1 SNHLY, CDR2 FYNNEI. The V and J ends lost 6 bases and 4 bases respectively, with 13 bases between them. The CDR3 has 13 amino acids. CDR3 nucleotides: TGTGCCAGCAGGACACTTTCCTCGTACGAGCAGTACGTC. This encodes CASRTLSSYEQYV.

This clonotype was recorded a few times. CDR3 protein: CATSRARDPPPQQETQYF. CDR3 coding DNA: TGTGCCACCAGCAGAGCCAGGGATCCTCCGCCGCAACAAGAGACCCAGTACTTC. This chain joins TRBV15 and TRBJ2-5, with a weak D call TRBD1 (5 bases). With 1 base removed from V and 2 bases from J, the gap between germline ends came to 20 bases. CDR1 is LNHNV and CDR2 is YYDKDF in the germline V gene (reference sequence). The CDR3 sequence is 18 residues long.

This clonotype was observed a handful of times. CDR3 sequence reads: CSVASDRGGIYEQYV. DNA of the CDR3: TGCAGCGTTGCGAGCGACAGGGGAGGAATCTACGAGCAGTACGTC. This rearrangement joins TRBV29-1 to TRBJ2-7; 8 bases map to TRBD1. The V segment lost 4 bases and the J segment 3 bases; nucleotides outside the gene matches: 11. The CDR3 consists of 15 residues. Germline loops: CDR1 SQVTM, CDR2 ANQGSEA.

This clonotype showed up just a few times. The V gene is TRBV27, the J gene TRBJ2-5; no clear D. V shed 5 bases and J shed 2 bases, with 9 bases lying between them. The CDR3 runs to 13 residues. Germline V CDR1 and CDR2: MNHEY, SMNVEV (reference sequence). In DNA form, the CDR3 reads TGTGCCAGCAGTCCCTGGGGACAAGAGACCCAGTACTTC. As protein: CASSPWGQETQYF.

This clonotype was counted only a few times. The gene calls are TRBV12-5 and TRBJ2-1, with D hard to call. Germline CDR1 and CDR2: LGHNT and FRNRAP. This CDR3 is 19 amino acids long. V shed 0 bases and J shed 4 bases, with 22 bases lying between them. CDR3 region: CASGLVQGWWVSLYNEQFF. Here the CDR3 DNA reads TGTGCTAGTGGTTTGGTACAAGGCTGGTGGGTTTCGCTGTACAATGAGCAGTTCTTC.

This clonotype was observed a handful of times. The chain joins TRBV7-9 to TRBJ2-7; 9 positions match TRBD1. Per the germline V gene, CDR1 is SEHNR and CDR2 is FQNEAQ (reference sequence). The CDR3 runs 16 residues. V was pared by 4 bases and J by 4 bases, with 11 bases of the junction left unmatched. DNA of the CDR3: TGTGCCAGCAGCTCGAGAGAAGGGACAGGGAAATACGAGCAGTACTTC. Protein sequence: CASSSREGTGKYEQYF.

Worth noting for this clonotype: The junction and the germline gene differ at one end; a read error may be behind it. The chain is built from TRBV3-1 and TRBJ2-1; 7 bases are shared with TRBD1. The germline gives CDR1 LGHDT, CDR2 YNNKEL (reference sequence). The CDR3 runs 15 residues. The CDR3 nucleotides read TGTGCCTGCAGCCGAGACAGGGTAACCTACAATGAGCAGTTCTTC. Translating gives CACSRDRVTYNEQFF.

The sample holds many counts of this clonotype. J is TRBJ1-5 and V is TRBV5-1; TRBD1 might be the D (6 bases). Germline CDR1 is SGHRS and CDR2 is YFSETQ. The CDR3 totals 15 residues. V shed 6 bases and J shed 5 bases, with 18 bases lying between them. The CDR3 bases are TGCGCCAGCACCCCCAGACCAGGGGTATATCAGCCCCAGCATTTT. It is translated as CASTPRPGVYQPQHF. Complete variable domain (other parts from reference TRBV5-1 and TRBJ1-5): KAGVTQTPRYLIKTRGQQVTLSCSPISGHRSVSWYQQTPGQGLQFLFEYFSETQRNKGNFPGRFSGRQFSNSRSEMNVSTLELGDSALYLCASTPRPGVYQPQHFGDGTRLSIL.

V gene TRBV11-2 combines with J gene TRBJ2-5, with a weak D call TRBD2 (6 bases). V was trimmed by 1 base and J by 3 bases, leaving 15 bases between them. The germline V gene has CDR1 SGHAT and CDR2 FQNNGV. The CDR3 sequence is 16 residues long. The CDR3 DNA reads as TGTGCCAGCAGCTTAGGTCCTGGGTGGGAGGAAGAGACCCAGTACTTC. Translation gives CASSLGPGWEEETQYF.

This clonotype was found a few times. This chain connects TRBV24-1 to TRBJ1-5; D ambiguous. Trimming left V 5 bases short and J 11 bases short, with 12 bases between. The germline V gene has CDR1 KGHDR and CDR2 SFDVKD. The length of the CDR3 is 12 residues. In DNA, the CDR3 is TGTGCCACCAGTGGCCTCGGACCGACCCAGCATTTT. Amino acid sequence: CATSGLGPTQHF.

This rearrangement joins TRBV28 to TRBJ2-5; D is possibly TRBD1 (5 bases). The CDR3 is made up of 16 amino acids. From germline, CDR1 is MDHEN and CDR2 SYDVKM. Trimming took 5 bases from V and 3 from J, leaving 19 bases between them. The CDR3 sequence is CASSLNRAGWEETQYF. The DNA of the CDR3 is TGTGCCAGCAGTCTCAATCGAGCAGGGTGGGAAGAGACCCAGTACTTC. Drawing the rest from reference TRBV28 and TRBJ2-5, the complete variable domain is DVKVTQSSRYLVKRTGEKVFLECVQDMDHENMFWYRQDPGLGLRLIYFSYDVKMKEKGDIPEGYSVSREKKERFSLILESASTNQTSMYLCASSLNRAGWEETQYFGPGTRLLVL.

This clonotype was recorded a few times. The chain joins TRBV25-1 to TRBJ1-5; D is unresolved. Per the germline V gene, CDR1 is MGHDK and CDR2 is SYGVNS. The CDR3 runs 15 residues. The V and J ends lost 2 bases and 2 bases respectively, with 10 bases between them. The CDR3 DNA is TGTGCCAGCAGTGAAGGAGGGTACGGCAATCAGCCCCAGCATTTT. Translation: CASSEGGYGNQPQHF.

The chain is built from TRBV20-1 and TRBJ2-7; D may be TRBD1 (6 bases). CDR1 and CDR2 from the germline V gene are DFQATT and SNEGSKA (reference sequence). The CDR3 covers 14 residues. V lost 5 bases to trimming and J lost 0 bases, with 14 bases between them. The DNA of the CDR3 is TGCAGTGCTCCGGGACACCCCACCTCCTACGAGCAGTACTTC. Translating gives CSAPGHPTSYEQYF.